Listed below are T cell receptor beta chains from one sample, sequenced in a study of CD8+ T cells in alopecia areata. Here immunoSEQ multiplex PCR was the method, and the copy in TCRdb shows in-frame clones only, minus some. There are around 270,000 clones in the sample; 58% occur only once, and around 1.8% lies in the top ten. This material consisted of CD4+ T cells sorted from blood, taken at week 24, from a patient treated with tofacitinib. The receptors shown here come from a human donor with alopecia areata. The CDR3 runs from the conserved cysteine through the conserved F or W. A D gene is named only where the DNA matches it firmly. Clone size appears in some rows only: once, few, many, or a class for an expanded clone.

J gene | clone size | V gene | D gene | CDR3 protein | CDR3 DNA
TRBJ2-3 | NA | TRBV7-3 | NA | CASSPRGASGTQYF | TGTGCCAGCAGCCCCCGGGGGGCCTCGGGTACGCAGTATTTT
TRBJ2-2 | NA | TRBV28 | NA | CASNPRGRGVNTGELFF | TGTGCCAGCAACCCAAGGGGGCGCGGGGTTAACACCGGGGAGCTGTTTTTT
TRBJ2-7 | NA | TRBV6-5 | NA | CASSYLAGANSYEQYF | TGTGCCAGCAGTTACTTGGCGGGGGCAAACTCCTACGAGCAGTACTTC
TRBJ2-7 | NA | TRBV5-1 | NA | CASSGGLLLSYEQYF | TGCGCCAGCAGCGGGGGACTCCTACTATCCTACGAGCAGTACTTC
TRBJ2-6 | few | TRBV7-3 | NA | CASSPKGSGVGANVLTF | TGTGCCAGCAGCCCAAAAGGGTCCGGGGTCGGGGCCAACGTCCTGACTTTC
TRBJ1-6 | NA | TRBV5-1 | NA | CASSLAGQTYSPLHF | TGCGCCAGCAGCTTGGCCGGACAGACATATTCACCCCTCCACTTT
TRBJ2-7 | NA | TRBV15 | NA | CATSRDPDGSYEQYF | TGTGCCACCAGCAGAGACCCCGACGGCTCCTACGAGCAGTACTTC
TRBJ1-4 | NA | TRBV29-1 | NA | CSVDGPVEKLFF | TGCAGCGTCGACGGACCAGTTGAAAAACTGTTTTTT
TRBJ2-5 | NA | TRBV29-1 | NA | CSVASKGQETQYF | TGCAGCGTTGCTTCGAAGGGTCAAGAGACCCAGTACTTC
TRBJ1-6 | NA | TRBV30 | TRBD1 | CACEGGLENSPLHF | TGTGCCTGTGAAGGGGGCTTGGAGAATTCACCCCTCCACTTT
TRBJ2-5 | NA | TRBV28 | TRBD2 | CASSLGASGFQETQYF | TGTGCCAGCAGTTTAGGCGCTAGCGGGTTCCAAGAGACCCAGTACTTC
TRBJ1-5 | NA | TRBV27 | NA | CASSSTNQPQHF | TGTGCCAGCAGTTCAACAAATCAGCCCCAGCATTTT
TRBJ1-5 | NA | TRBV11-2 | TRBD1 | CASSFEAPTGDNQPQHF | TGTGCCAGCAGCTTCGAGGCCCCGACAGGGGACAATCAGCCCCAGCATTTT
TRBJ2-6 | NA | TRBV5-1 | NA | CASSFGQSGANVLTF | TGCGCCAGCAGCTTCGGCCAATCTGGGGCCAACGTCCTGACTTTC
TRBJ2-1 | NA | TRBV29-1 | NA | CSVVLGLRGEQFF | TGCAGCGTTGTTTTGGGGCTGCGGGGTGAGCAGTTCTTC
TRBJ1-1 | NA | TRBV9 | TRBD1 | CASSPHPGDSWGEAFF | TGTGCCAGCAGCCCTCACCCGGGGGACAGCTGGGGGGAAGCTTTCTTT
TRBJ2-3 | NA | TRBV18 | NA | CASSPSSTDTQYF | TGTGCCAGCTCACCATCGTCAACAGATACGCAGTATTTT
TRBJ2-3 | few | TRBV4-1 | NA | CASSPGQGSDTQYF | TGCGCCAGCAGCCCAGGCCAGGGGTCAGATACGCAGTATTTT
TRBJ2-1 | few | TRBV29-1 | NA | CSVEGGSGFF | TGCAGCGTTGAAGGTGGCAGTGGGTTCTTC
TRBJ2-1 | few | TRBV5-1 | TRBD2 | CASSPPLRGDSYNEQFF | TGCGCCAGCAGCCCGCCCTTGCGGGGGGATTCCTACAATGAGCAGTTCTTC
TRBJ2-2 | few | TRBV5-1 | NA | CASSSTDTGELFF | TGCGCCAGCAGCTCGACAGACACCGGGGAGCTGTTTTTT
TRBJ1-5 | once | TRBV7-9 | NA | CASSLDGSLAQPQHF | TGTGCCAGCAGCTTAGATGGGAGCCTTGCTCAGCCCCAGCATTTT
TRBJ1-1 | few | TRBV5-1 | TRBD1 | CASSQDRGTEAFF | TGCGCCAGCAGTCAGGACAGGGGCACTGAAGCTTTCTTT
TRBJ2-7 | NA | TRBV5-1 | NA | CASSFGTETTLTDEQYF | TGCGCCAGCAGCTTTGGGACGGAGACCACCCTTACGGACGAGCAGTACTTC
TRBJ2-7 | few | TRBV7-2 | TRBD2 | CASIPGTTSRGGTEQYF | TGTGCCAGCATACCCGGGACTACCTCGCGGGGGGGTACCGAGCAGTACTTC
TRBJ2-1 | NA | TRBV30 | TRBD2 | CAWSVSGVAGGHQFF | TGTGCCTGGAGTGTAAGTGGGGTAGCGGGGGGTCACCAGTTCTTC
TRBJ1-2 | NA | TRBV30 | TRBD1 | CAWNMGQGQGGNYGYTF | TGTGCCTGGAACATGGGACAGGGGCAAGGCGGGAACTATGGCTACACCTTC
TRBJ2-5 | few | TRBV27 | TRBD2 | CASSPDVAGAKTQYF | TGTGCCAGCAGTCCCGACGTAGCGGGGGCGAAGACCCAGTACTTC